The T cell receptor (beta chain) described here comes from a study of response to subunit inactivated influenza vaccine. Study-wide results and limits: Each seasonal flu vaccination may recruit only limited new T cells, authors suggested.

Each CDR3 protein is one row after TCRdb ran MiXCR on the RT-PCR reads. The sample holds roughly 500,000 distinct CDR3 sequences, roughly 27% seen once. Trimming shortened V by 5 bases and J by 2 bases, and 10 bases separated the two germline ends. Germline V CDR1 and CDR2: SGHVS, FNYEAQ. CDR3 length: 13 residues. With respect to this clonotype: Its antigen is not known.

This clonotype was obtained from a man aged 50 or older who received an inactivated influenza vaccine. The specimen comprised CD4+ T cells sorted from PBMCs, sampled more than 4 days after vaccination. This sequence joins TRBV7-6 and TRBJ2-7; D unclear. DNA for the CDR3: TGTGCCAGCAGCCCATATCAAACCTACGAGCAGTACTTC. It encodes CASSPYQTYEQYF.